These 8 T cell receptor beta chains originate from one sample sequenced in a study of T cells after yellow fever vaccination. TCRdb redid the calling of the 5' RACE reads with MiXCR, one entry per CDR3 protein. The table shows approximately 600,000 distinct CDR3 sequences, with roughly an eighth occurring only once. The sequences come from PBMCs, collected on the day of the yellow fever booster vaccination. These receptors were taken from a man aged 25-45 years who received the YFV17D yellow fever vaccine.

This clonotype was recorded a few times. The rearrangement uses TRBV12-3 or TRBV12-4 and TRBJ2-5; D perhaps matches TRBD2 (6 bases). Trimming pared 5 bases from V and 6 bases from J, leaving 19 bases between. The CDR3 runs to 15 residues. CDR3 nucleotide sequence: TGTGCCAGCAGTCAGGGACTTTCCGGGAGTCAGACCCAGTACTTC. Its translation: CASSQGLSGSQTQYF.

Written as DNA, the CDR3 is TGCAGTGCTTTACTAGCGAGCTCCTACAATGAGCAGTTCTTC. Amino acids: CSALLASSYNEQFF. The gene calls are TRBV20-1 and TRBJ2-1, with 7 bases identical to TRBD2. The CDR3 length is 14 residues. Germline CDR1 and CDR2: DFQATT and SNEGSKA (reference sequence). Trimming took 5 bases from V and 0 from J; bases not matched to a gene: 4.

This clonotype was observed a handful of times. The chain carries TRBV23-1 and TRBJ2-7; a possible D gene is TRBD1 (6 bases). TRBV23-1 is recorded as an ORF, its role being uncertain. The CDR3 extends over 13 amino acids. The germline V and J ends were trimmed by 4 bases and 7 bases, with 14 bases remaining between them. The CDR3 DNA is TGCGCCAGCAGTCCGACAGGCGGAAATGAGCAGTACTTC. It is translated as CASSPTGGNEQYF.

On this clonotype: At one end, the junction sequence differs from germline, possibly due to a read error. The chain combines TRBV20-1 with TRBJ2-7; 11 bases line up with TRBD2. Per the germline V gene, CDR1 is DFQATT and CDR2 is SNEGSKA (reference sequence). The CDR3 loop spans 19 amino acids. As DNA, the CDR3 is TGCTGTGCTATCAGTGTGACTAGCGGGGCTACGATGAGCTCCTACGAGCAGTACTTC. This codes for CCAISVTSGATMSSYEQYF.

This clonotype was seen many times. The rearrangement joins TRBV4-3 to TRBJ2-3, with D hard to call. Germline CDR1 and CDR2: LGHNA and YSLEER. Trimming removed 0 bases at V and 1 base at J, with 2 bases between. This CDR3 is 13 amino acids long. The CDR3: CASSQDGTDTQYF. In nucleotides, the CDR3 is TGCGCCAGCAGCCAAGACGGCACAGATACGCAGTATTTT.

This clonotype was found a few times. V usage is TRBV6-5 and J usage is TRBJ2-5; TRBD2 aligns across 9 bases. The germline V gene encodes CDR1 MNHEY and CDR2 SVGAGI. The CDR3 length is 16 residues. The ends lost 2 bases at V and 5 bases at J; junction bases unmatched: 9. The CDR3 DNA reads as TGTGCCAGCAGTTACAAGCGGGGGGTGGTTGGCGAGACCCAGTACTTC. Translated: CASSYKRGVVGETQYF.

V gene TRBV7-3 combines with J gene TRBJ2-2; D possibly uses TRBD1 or TRBD2 (6 bases each). The CDR3 totals 13 residues. The germline V gene has CDR1 SGHTA and CDR2 FQGTGA. Trimming removed 8 bases at V and 5 bases at J, with 12 bases between. This CDR3 reads CASGRGGTGELFF. Here the CDR3 DNA reads TGTGCCAGCGGCCGAGGGGGGACCGGGGAGCTGTTTTTT. Full variable domain (rest looked up from reference TRBV7-3 and TRBJ2-2): GAGVSQTPSNKVTEKGKYVELRCDPISGHTALYWYRQSLGQGPEFLIYFQGTGAADDSGLPNDRFFAVRPEGSVSTLKIQRTERGDSAVYLCASGRGGTGELFFGEGSRLTVL.

The genes are TRBV10-3 and TRBJ2-3; TRBD1 is a possible D gene (6 bases). The CDR3 runs to 14 residues. The V end lost 4 bases, the J end lost 4 bases, and 12 bases lay between the germline ends. The germline V gene encodes CDR1 ENHRY and CDR2 SYGVKD. The CDR3 sequence: CAISGRQVSDTQYF. CDR3 sequence (DNA): TGTGCCATCAGTGGGAGACAGGTGTCAGATACGCAGTATTTT.